This is a list of T cell receptor beta chains from one sample in a study of CD8+CD57+ T cells in acquired aplastic anemia. MiXCR, run by TCRdb on the reads, gives a single entry per CDR3 protein. The repertoire consists of 450,000 to 600,000 distinct CDR3 sequences, with 25% to 40% occurring once and the leading ten covering less than 1%. Sequencing was performed on sorted CD4+, CD8+, or CD8+CD57+ T cells (not recorded which) from PBMCs. Source of these receptors: a human donor with aplastic anemia. CDR3s include the opening cysteine and the closing phenylalanine or tryptophan. A D gene is named only where the DNA matches it firmly. The size field is filled for only some rows; it gives once, few, many or a size class.

V	J	size	D	DNA	CDR3
TRBV28	TRBJ2-1	.	.	TGTGCCAGCAGTTTACCCACAGTTCAGTTCTTC	CASSLPTVQFF
TRBV5-4	TRBJ1-1	.	.	TGTGCCAGCAGCTTGGACATGATGGGGCCGAACACTGAAGCTTTCTTT	CASSLDMMGPNTEAFF
TRBV12-3/TRBV12-4	TRBJ1-2	many	.	TGTGCCAGCAGTTTCGCGGCGGAGAACTATGGCTACACCTTC	CASSFAAENYGYTF
TRBV20-1	TRBJ2-5	.	TRBD2	TGCAGTCTGACTAGCGGGAGTGCGGTGGGAGAGACCCAGTACTTC	CSLTSGSAVGETQYF
TRBV20-1	TRBJ1-6	.	.	TGCGGTGCTAGATCGGGGAGTAATTCACCCCTCCACTTT	CGARSGSNSPLHF
TRBV7-6	TRBJ2-3	many	.	TGTGCCAGCAGCTTAGTGAGCACAGATACGCAGTATTTT	CASSLVSTDTQYF
TRBV19	TRBJ1-2	many	.	TGTGCCAGTGTCAGAAAGGGTTCAGCCTATGGCTACACCTTC	CASVRKGSAYGYTF
TRBV20-1	TRBJ2-7	many	.	TGCAGTGCTAGGGACCCAGCCCACGAGCAGTACTTC	CSARDPAHEQYF
TRBV20-1	TRBJ2-4	few	.	TGCAGTGCTAGACCCCCGGCCGAGAACATTCAGTACTTC	CSARPPAENIQYF
TRBV20-1	TRBJ1-5	many	TRBD1	TGCAGTGCTAGACGACAGGTAGTCGGACAGGCCCAGCATTTT	CSARRQVVGQAQHF
TRBV7-6	TRBJ1-1	few	.	TGTGCCAGCAGCTCCACTGGTTTGGGTGATGAAGCTTTCTTT	CASSSTGLGDEAFF
TRBV7-2	TRBJ1-6	.	.	TGTGCCAGCAGCTCGGCAACCCCCTCACCCCTCCACTTT	CASSSATPSPLHF
TRBV10-1	TRBJ1-2	.	.	TGCGCCAGCAGTGAGGACAGCACTAACTATGGCTACACCTTC	CASSEDSTNYGYTF
TRBV24-1	TRBJ2-7	.	TRBD2	TGTGCCACCAGTTACTCTAGCGGGGGGTTCTACGAGCAGTACTTC	CATSYSSGGFYEQYF
TRBV19	TRBJ1-4	many	TRBD1	TGTGCCAGTAGCTTTCGACAGGGTGGTGAAAAACTGTTTTTT	CASSFRQGGEKLFF
TRBV7-2	TRBJ2-7	many	TRBD2	TGTGCCAGCAGCTTAGCCTTCGGGGGGGACTACGAGCAGTACTTC	CASSLAFGGDYEQYF
TRBV12-3/TRBV12-4	TRBJ2-1	.	.	TGTGCCAGCAGTTCTACTAACGAGCAGTTCTTC	CASSSTNEQFF
TRBV14	TRBJ2-3	few	.	TGTGCCAGCAGCCAAGTCATGTCCCGCGGAGCGTATTTT	CASSQVMSRGAYF
TRBV29-1	TRBJ1-6	many	.	TGCAGCGTTGAGGGGAGGGTTGGGTATAATTCACCCCTCCACTTT	CSVEGRVGYNSPLHF
TRBV12-3/TRBV12-4	TRBJ2-7	many	TRBD1	TGTGCCAGCAGTTTTGGGACAGGGGACTACGAGCAGTACTTC	CASSFGTGDYEQYF
TRBV2	TRBJ1-1	.	.	TGTGCCAGCAATCGGGTCAGGGAGACTGAAGCTTTCTTT	CASNRVRETEAFF
TRBV4-2	TRBJ2-1	.	TRBD1	TGTGCCAGCAGCCCGGACAGGGGATCCTACAATGAGCAGTTCTTC	CASSPDRGSYNEQFF
TRBV7-3	TRBJ1-1	.	.	TGTGCCAGCAGCTTAGGGGGGGGAAGGAACACTGAAGCTTTCTTT	CASSLGGGRNTEAFF
TRBV7-3	TRBJ1-2	few	.	TGTGCCATCAGCCTTTCGGGCCGTAACTATGGCTACACCTTC	CAISLSGRNYGYTF
TRBV7-9	TRBJ1-5	.	.	TGTGCCAGCAACGACCAGGGTAGCAATCAGCCCCAGCATTTT	CASNDQGSNQPQHF
TRBV20-1	TRBJ1-2	many	.	TGCAGTGCTAGGGTGGCTAGACGTGGCTACACCTTC	CSARVARRGYTF
TRBV5-1	TRBJ1-6	once	TRBD1	TGCGCCAGCAGCTTAGGACAGGGAAGGGGCTCACCCCTCCACTTT	CASSLGQGRGSPLHF
TRBV15	TRBJ2-1	.	TRBD2	TGTGCCACCATCCGCGGGGGGGAGTACAATGAGCAGTTCTTC	CATIRGGEYNEQFF
TRBV7-6	TRBJ2-1	.	TRBD1	TGTGCCAGCAGCCCGGGGACAGGCTACTACAATGAGCAGTTCTTC	CASSPGTGYYNEQFF
TRBV20-1	TRBJ1-1	few	TRBD1	TGCAGTGCCAGTGACAGGGGGGTGAAAGCTTTCTTT	CSASDRGVKAFF
TRBV9	TRBJ2-1	few	TRBD1	TGTGCCAGCAGCGTGACAGGGTCGGGCTACAATGAGCAGTTCTTC	CASSVTGSGYNEQFF
TRBV9	TRBJ2-2	.	TRBD2	TGTGCCAGCAGCGGGACCCCTACTAGCGGGAGGGCCGGGGAGCTGTTTTTT	CASSGTPTSGRAGELFF
TRBV7-8	TRBJ1-2	.	TRBD1	TGTGCCAGCAGCTTCGGGGACAGCTTAAGCTATGGCTACACCTTC	CASSFGDSLSYGYTF
TRBV29-1	TRBJ1-2	.	.	TGCAGCGGGAGGGGGGACACCTACTATGGCTACACCTTC	CSGRGDTYYGYTF